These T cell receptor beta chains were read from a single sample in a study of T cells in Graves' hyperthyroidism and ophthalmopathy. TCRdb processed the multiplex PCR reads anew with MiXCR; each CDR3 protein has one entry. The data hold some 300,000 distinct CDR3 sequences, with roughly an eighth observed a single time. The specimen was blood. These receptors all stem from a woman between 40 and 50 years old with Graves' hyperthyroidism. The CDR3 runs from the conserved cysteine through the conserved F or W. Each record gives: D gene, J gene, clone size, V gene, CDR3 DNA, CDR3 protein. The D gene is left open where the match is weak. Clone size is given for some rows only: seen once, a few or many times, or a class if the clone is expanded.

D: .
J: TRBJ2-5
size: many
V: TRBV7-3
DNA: TGTGCCAGCAGCTTAAGAGCGCAAGAGACCCAGTACTTC
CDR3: CASSLRAQETQYF

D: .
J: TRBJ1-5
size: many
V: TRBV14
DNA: TGTGCCAGCAGCCCCAACCTCAATCAGCCCCAGCATTTT
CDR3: CASSPNLNQPQHF

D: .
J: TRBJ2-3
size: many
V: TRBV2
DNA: TGTGCCAGCACAGGGCATGGGTTGCCAGATACGCAGTATTTT
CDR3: CASTGHGLPDTQYF

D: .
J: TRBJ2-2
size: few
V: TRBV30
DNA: TGTGCCTGGAGTGTCTGGGAACGAACAACCGGGGAGCTGTTTTTT
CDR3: CAWSVWERTTGELFF

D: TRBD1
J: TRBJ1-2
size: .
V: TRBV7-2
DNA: TGTGCCAGCAGCTCCGGGACAGGGAACTGTGGCTACACCTTC
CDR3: CASSSGTGNCGYTF

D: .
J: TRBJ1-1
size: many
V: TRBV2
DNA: TGTGCCAGCATGGCGGGACGGACGAACACTGAAGCTTTCTTT
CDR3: CASMAGRTNTEAFF

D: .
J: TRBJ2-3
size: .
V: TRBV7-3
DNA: TGTGCCAGCAGCTTAATGGGCGGTCCCGCCGATACGCAGTATTTT
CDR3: CASSLMGGPADTQYF

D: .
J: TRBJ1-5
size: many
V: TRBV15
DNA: TGTGCCACCAGCAGAGCACGGAGGGGGTACGGAGTCCTTAGCAATCAGCCCCAGCATTTT
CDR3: CATSRARRGYGVLSNQPQHF

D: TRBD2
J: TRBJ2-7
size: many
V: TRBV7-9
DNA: TGTGCCAGCAGCTTCTCCGGGAGGACCTACGAGCAGTACTTC
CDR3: CASSFSGRTYEQYF

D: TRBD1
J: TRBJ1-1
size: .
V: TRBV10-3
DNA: TGTGCCATCACTGAATACAGGGGCGTCCTCACTGAAGCTTTCTTT
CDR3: CAITEYRGVLTEAFF

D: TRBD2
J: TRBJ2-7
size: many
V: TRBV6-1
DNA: TGTGCCAGCGGACCTCCCGGGACTAGCGGGCCCTACGAGCAGTACTTC
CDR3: CASGPPGTSGPYEQYF

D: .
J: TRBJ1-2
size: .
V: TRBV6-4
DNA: TGTGCCAGCAGGCCCCAGGGTGGGTTTGGCTACACCTTC
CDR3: CASRPQGGFGYTF

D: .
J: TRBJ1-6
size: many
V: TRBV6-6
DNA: TGTGCCAGCAGTTACATGGGGGGGCTGAATTCACCCCTCCACTTT
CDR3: CASSYMGGLNSPLHF

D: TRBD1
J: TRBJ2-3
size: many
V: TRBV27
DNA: TGTGCCATAGCCCGGGACAGCGGCACAGATACGCAGTATTTT
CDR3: CAIARDSGTDTQYF

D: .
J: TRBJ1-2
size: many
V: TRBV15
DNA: TGTGCCACCAGCAGAGCCAGGGATGGTGGCTACACCTTC
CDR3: CATSRARDGGYTF

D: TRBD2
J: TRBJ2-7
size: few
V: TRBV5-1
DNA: TGCGCCAGCAGCTTGGGTTCGAGCGGGAGTAGTACGGCCTACGAGCAGTACTTC
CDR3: CASSLGSSGSSTAYEQYF

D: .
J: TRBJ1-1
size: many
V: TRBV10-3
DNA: TGTGCCATCAGTGAGGATCCAGGGCTGGGGAACACTGAAGCTTTCTTT
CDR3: CAISEDPGLGNTEAFF

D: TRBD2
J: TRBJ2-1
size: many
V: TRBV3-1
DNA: TGTGCCAGCAGCCCCCGGACGGGAGGCTTCGGTAATGAGCAGTTCTTC
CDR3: CASSPRTGGFGNEQFF

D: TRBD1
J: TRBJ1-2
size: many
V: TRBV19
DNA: TGTGCCAGTAGTATAGCGGGACAGGGGGTTCATGGCTACACCTTC
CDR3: CASSIAGQGVHGYTF

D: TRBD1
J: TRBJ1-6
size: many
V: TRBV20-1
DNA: TGCAGTGTGGGACAGGGTAATTCACCCCTCCACTTT
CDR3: CSVGQGNSPLHF

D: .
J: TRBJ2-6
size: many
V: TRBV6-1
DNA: TGTGCCAGCAGTTCCGATTCCTACTCTGGGGCCAACGTCCTGACTTTC
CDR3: CASSSDSYSGANVLTF

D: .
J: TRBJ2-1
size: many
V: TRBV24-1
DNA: TGTGCCACCAGTCGGGCCAGCGGTACTGCGTACAATGAGCAGTTCTTC
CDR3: CATSRASGTAYNEQFF

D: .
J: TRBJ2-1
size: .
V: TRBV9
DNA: TGTGCCAGCAGCGTAGTACAGACCTACAATGAGCAGTTCTTC
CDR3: CASSVVQTYNEQFF

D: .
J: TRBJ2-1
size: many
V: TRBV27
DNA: TGTGCCAGCAGTTTATCGTTACTAGCAGGGCATGAGCAGTTCTTC
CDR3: CASSLSLLAGHEQFF

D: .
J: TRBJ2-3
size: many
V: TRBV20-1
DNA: TGCAGTGCTAGAGATACCCAAGGAAATACGCAGTATTTT
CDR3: CSARDTQGNTQYF

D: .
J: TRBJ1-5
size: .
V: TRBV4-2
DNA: TGTGCCAGCAGCCAAGCAGGGTATAGCAATCAGCCCCAGCATTTT
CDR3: CASSQAGYSNQPQHF

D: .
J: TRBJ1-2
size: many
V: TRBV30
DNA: TGTGCCTGGAGTGTCGACGGGAACTATGGCTACACCTTC
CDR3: CAWSVDGNYGYTF

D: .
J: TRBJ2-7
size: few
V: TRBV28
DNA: TGTGCCAGCAGTTTCTACAGGGAACTCTACGAGCAGTACTTC
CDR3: CASSFYRELYEQYF

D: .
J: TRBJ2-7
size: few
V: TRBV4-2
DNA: TGTGCCAGCAGCCAAGGGAGGCGGGCGGGCGACTACGAGCAGTACTTC
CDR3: CASSQGRRAGDYEQYF

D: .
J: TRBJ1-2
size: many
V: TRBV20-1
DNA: TGCAGTGCTACCCCCGGCTACACCTTC
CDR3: CSATPGYTF

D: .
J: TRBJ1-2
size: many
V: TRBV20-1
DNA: TGCAGTGCTAGGGCAATACAGGCTTCTAACTATGGCTACACCTTC
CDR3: CSARAIQASNYGYTF

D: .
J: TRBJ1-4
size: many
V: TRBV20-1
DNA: TGCAGTGCTAAGAACCTCTGGGCAACTAATGAAAAACTGTTTTTT
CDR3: CSAKNLWATNEKLFF

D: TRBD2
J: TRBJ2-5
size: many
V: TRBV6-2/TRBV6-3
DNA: TGTGCCAGCAACCTACTAGCGGGAGACCCGTACTTC
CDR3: CASNLLAGDPYF

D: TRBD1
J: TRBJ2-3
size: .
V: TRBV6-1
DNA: TGTGCCAGCAGTCCGACAAGACAGGGGGCGCGAAATACGCAGTATTTT
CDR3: CASSPTRQGARNTQYF

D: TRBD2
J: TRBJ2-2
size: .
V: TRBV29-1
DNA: TGCAGCGTTATTAGCGGGTCGGGCGGGACCGGGGAGCTGTTTTTT
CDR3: CSVISGSGGTGELFF

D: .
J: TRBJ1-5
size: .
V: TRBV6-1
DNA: TGTGCCAGCACCCCCTCCCCGGGTGGCCCCCAGCATTTT
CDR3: CASTPSPGGPQHF

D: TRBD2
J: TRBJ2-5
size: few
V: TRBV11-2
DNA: TGTGCCAGCAGCTTGGCCGCGCGGGGGGAGACCCAGTACTTC
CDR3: CASSLAARGETQYF

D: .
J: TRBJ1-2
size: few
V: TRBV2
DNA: TGTGCCAGCAGTTACTCTGCCTGGGGCTACACCTTC
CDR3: CASSYSAWGYTF